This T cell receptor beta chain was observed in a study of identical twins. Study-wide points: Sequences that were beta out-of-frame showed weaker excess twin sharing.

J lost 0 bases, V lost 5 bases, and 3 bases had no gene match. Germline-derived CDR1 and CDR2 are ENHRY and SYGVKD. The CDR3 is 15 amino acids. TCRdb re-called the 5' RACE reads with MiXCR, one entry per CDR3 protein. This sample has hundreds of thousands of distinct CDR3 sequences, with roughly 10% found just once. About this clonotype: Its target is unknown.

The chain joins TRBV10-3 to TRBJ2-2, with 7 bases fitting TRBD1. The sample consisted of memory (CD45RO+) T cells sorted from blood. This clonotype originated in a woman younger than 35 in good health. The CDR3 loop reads CAISPGQTNTGELFF. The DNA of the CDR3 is TGTGCCATCAGTCCGGGACAGACGAACACCGGGGAGCTGTTTTTT.